Included here is one T cell receptor beta chain sequence, with context. Libraries were prepared by immunoSEQ multiplex PCR; TCRdb keeps only in-frame clonotypes and omits some of them. The repertoire holds about a million clones, approximately 77% seen once, with roughly 0.83% in the top ten. This entry is derived from a study of shared clonotypes between healthy human individuals. Germline CDR1 reads SGDLS; CDR2 reads YYNGEE. V lost 3 bases and J lost 2; bases outside the gene matches: 10. This CDR3 region has 17 residues. This sequence was found in a man aged 18 to 29 in good health. Some clones in this sample may be carry-over from other donors' samples. The J gene is TRBJ2-2, the V gene TRBV9; 7 nucleotides agree with TRBD2. The sequencing sample was made of memory CD4+ T cells from PBMCs. Stated subset: CD45RA-negative fraction. The CDR3 loop reads CASSAISGSQNTGELFF. As DNA, the CDR3 is TGTGCCAGCAGCGCGATTAGCGGGTCCCAAAACACCGGGGAGCTGTTTTTT.